This passage covers 25 T cell receptor beta chains from one sample sequenced in a study of identical twins. TCRdb itself ran the 5' RACE reads through MiXCR, one entry per CDR3 protein. The profile covers fewer than 900,000 distinct CDR3 sequences, with 20% to 25% appearing a single time and 4.3% taken by the ten largest. The same sample was also studied in work on T cells expressing NK-cell markers.

Source material: PBMCs. The receptors shown here come from a woman under 30 in good health.

The table lists this clonotype with a few counts. The rearrangement links TRBV6-5 to TRBJ2-1, with 11 bases that match TRBD2. Trimming took 0 bases from V and 7 from J; bases not matched to a gene: 11. CDR3 size: 18 residues. Germline V CDR1 and CDR2: MNHEY, SVGAGI. CDR3 nucleotide sequence: TGTGCCAGCAGTTACTCAAGGTTAAGACTAGCGGGAAAAAATGAGCAGTTCTTC. It specifies CASSYSRLRLAGKNEQFF.

The chain employs TRBV4-3 and TRBJ2-5; perhaps TRBD1 as D (8 bases). V lost 3 bases and J 5 bases, leaving 16 bases between the germline ends. The CDR3 is made up of 15 amino acids. The germline CDR1 and CDR2 sequences are LGHNA and YSLEER. The CDR3, as DNA: TGCGCCAGCAGCCACCGACAGGGGCGGGGGGAGACCCAGTACTTC. This gives the protein CASSHRQGRGETQYF.

The chain carries TRBV30 and TRBJ1-1; a possible D gene is TRBD1 (6 bases). The ends were cut back, 8 bases at V and 6 bases at J, with 19 bases in the middle. The CDR3 covers 13 residues. Germline V gives CDR1 GTSNPN, CDR2 SVGIG (reference sequence). The CDR3 coding sequence is TGTGCCCTGACGCGGGACATCCCCGCTGAAGCTTTCTTT. This translates into CALTRDIPAEAFF.

This clonotype was found a few times. This chain connects TRBV29-1 to TRBJ2-7; TRBD1 might be the D (6 bases). This CDR3 has 14 residues. Germline V lookup: CDR1 SQVTM, CDR2 ANQGSEA. V was pared by 6 bases and J by 5 bases, with 20 bases between. In DNA, the CDR3 is TGCAGCGTCCTCCCGGGCAGGGGCAGGGACGAGCAGTACTTC. It specifies CSVLPGRGRDEQYF.

V usage is TRBV6-5 and J usage is TRBJ1-2; D perhaps matches TRBD1 (6 bases). CDR1 is MNHEY, CDR2 SVGAGI, per germline. The CDR3 sequence is 15 residues long. V was trimmed by 4 bases and J by 7 bases, leaving 19 bases between them. The DNA of the CDR3 is TGTGCCAGCAGTTCTCAGGGGTCGGGGGCACGTGGCTACACCTTC. Protein sequence: CASSSQGSGARGYTF.

This clonotype was found a few times. The V call is TRBV12-3 or TRBV12-4, the J call TRBJ1-1, with D unresolved. Trimming removed 7 bases from V and 0 bases from J, with 9 bases in between. CDR3 length: 13 amino acids. The DNA for the CDR3 is TGTGCCAGCACTACGCAGATGAACACTGAAGCTTTCTTT. This encodes CASTTQMNTEAFF.

This chain uses TRBV12-2 with TRBJ1-2; the D segment call TRBD1 is taken from the table without a DNA check. TRBV12-2 is annotated as a pseudogene. The CDR3 runs to 14 residues. CDR3: CASRLNGPGYGYTF. In nucleotides, the CDR3 is TGTGCAAGTCGCTTAAACGGGCCAGGCTATGGCTACACCTTC.

The rearrangement joins TRBV6-2 or TRBV6-3 to TRBJ2-3; D may be TRBD2 (6 bases). CDR3 length: 15 amino acids. The V gene's germline CDR1 is MNHEY and CDR2 SVGEGT. V lost 4 bases and J 0 bases, leaving 11 bases between the germline ends. In DNA form, the CDR3 reads TGTGCCAGCAGTTTTGCGGGGTCTAGCACAGATACGCAGTATTTT. Amino acids: CASSFAGSSTDTQYF.

The chain employs TRBV9 and TRBJ1-1, with D hard to call. Germline CDR1 is SGDLS and CDR2 is YYNGEE. This CDR3 contains 13 residues. The V gene lost 3 bases and the J gene lost 7 bases, with 13 bases spanning the gap. CDR3 amino acids: CASSAGSGVEAFF. The CDR3 nucleotides read TGTGCCAGCAGCGCCGGGTCCGGAGTTGAAGCTTTCTTT.

With regard to this clonotype: One end of the junction does not line up with germline, which may come from a read error. The chain combines TRBV7-8 with TRBJ2-5, with D perhaps TRBD2 (5 bases). CDR1 is SGHVS and CDR2 is FQNEAQ in the germline V gene. This CDR3 has 17 amino acids. CDR3 in DNA: TGTGCTAGCAGCTCTCCATGGCCCGGCGGGTTGCAAGAGACCCAGTACTTC. Its protein is CASSSPWPGGLQETQYF.

The V and J genes are TRBV12-1 and TRBJ2-7; the tabulated D call, TRBD1, remains unverified against the DNA. TRBV12-1 is tagged as a pseudogene. CDR3 length: 15 amino acids. The CDR3 nucleotides read TGTGCCAGCAGCTCTGGACAGTTAGGCTCCTACGAGCAGTACTTC. Protein sequence: CASSSGQLGSYEQYF.

The chain links TRBV20-1 to TRBJ2-3; 8 bases are a match to TRBD2. This CDR3 spans 13 amino acids. Per the germline V gene, CDR1 is DFQATT and CDR2 is SNEGSKA (reference sequence). With V trimmed by 2 bases and J by 4 bases, 2 bases remained unmatched. CDR3 coding DNA: TGCAGTGCTAGACCCGGGGGGGCAGATACGCAGTATTTT. This translates into CSARPGGADTQYF.

The sample holds many counts of this clonotype. The chain recombines TRBV5-1 with TRBJ2-1; D is ambiguous. The CDR3 runs 11 residues. The ends were cut back, 4 bases at V and 6 bases at J, with 5 bases in the middle. In germline, CDR1 is SGHRS, CDR2 YFSETQ. CDR3 loop: CASSISNEQFF. CDR3 DNA: TGCGCCAGCAGCATTAGCAATGAGCAGTTCTTC.

The chain carries TRBV6-5 and TRBJ2-7; weak D call: TRBD2 (6 bases). V lost 4 bases, J lost 0 bases, and 13 bases lay in between. CDR3 length equals 15 residues. CDR1 is MNHEY and CDR2 is SVGAGI in the germline V gene. CDR3 coding DNA: TGTGCCAGCAGTTTAGTGGCCGGGAGCTCCTACGAGCAGTACTTC. Protein product: CASSLVAGSSYEQYF.

The rearrangement links TRBV10-3 to TRBJ2-1; 8 bases line up with TRBD2. Germline V gene lookup returns CDR1 ENHRY and CDR2 SYGVKD. With 9 bases clipped from V and 3 bases from J, the junction kept 1 base outside the gene matches. The CDR3 loop spans 12 amino acids. CDR3 in DNA: TGTGCCATAAGCGGGAGCTACAATGAGCAGTTCTTC. Protein: CAISGSYNEQFF.

This clonotype has just one count. The J gene is TRBJ2-3, the V gene TRBV7-9; 8 bases are shared with TRBD2. The CDR3 spans 15 residues. Germline V gene lookup returns CDR1 SEHNR and CDR2 FQNEAQ (reference sequence). The J segment lost 2 bases and the V segment lost 4 bases, leaving 5 bases of the junction unmatched. CDR3 DNA: TGTGCCAGCAGCTCCACTAGCGGCCTCACAGATACGCAGTATTTT. It is translated as CASSSTSGLTDTQYF.

In this sample, this clonotype turned up many times. This chain joins TRBV12-3 or TRBV12-4 and TRBJ1-2; 7 bases align to TRBD1. The CDR3 is 13 amino acids. V lost 7 bases and J lost 4; bases outside the gene matches: 6. The CDR3 is CASTPGQLYGYTF. CDR3 nucleotides: TGTGCCAGCACCCCGGGACAGCTCTATGGCTACACCTTC.

The chain combines TRBV5-6 with TRBJ2-7, with a weak D call TRBD2 (5 bases). The germline CDR1 and CDR2 sequences are SGHDT and YYEEEE. V was shortened by 0 bases and J by 6 bases, with 7 bases between the two germline ends. This CDR3 comprises 12 residues. CDR3 protein: CASSLVRAEQYF. The CDR3 DNA sequence: TGTGCCAGCAGCTTGGTGAGGGCCGAGCAGTACTTC.

The chain joins TRBV29-1 to TRBJ2-5; D gene unclear. The CDR3 has 12 residues. Germline loops: CDR1 SQVTM, CDR2 ANQGSEA. V shed 6 bases and J shed 2 bases, with 10 bases lying between them. As DNA, the CDR3 is TGCAGCGTCACCCGTACGCAAGAGACCCAGTACTTC. Protein sequence: CSVTRTQETQYF. Based on the CDR3 plus reference TRBV29-1 and TRBJ2-5, the full variable domain is SAVISQKPSRDICQRGTSLTIQCQVDSQVTMMFWYRQQPGQSLTLIATANQGSEATYESGFVIDKFPISRPNLTFSTLTVSNMSPEDSSIYLCSVTRTQETQYFGPGTRLLVL.

The rearrangement joins TRBV18 to TRBJ2-2; maybe TRBD1 (6 bases). The CDR3 is made up of 16 amino acids. The germline gives CDR1 KGHSH, CDR2 LQKENI. With 3 bases removed from V and 0 bases from J, the gap between germline ends came to 11 bases. The CDR3 bases are TGTGCCAGCTCACCTCCGAAGGGGGCGAACACCGGGGAGCTGTTTTTT. Translated, it gives CASSPPKGANTGELFF. The variable domain in full, completed from reference TRBV18 and TRBJ2-2, reads NAGVMQNPRHLVRRRGQEARLRCSPMKGHSHVYWYRQLPEEGLKFMVYLQKENIIDESGMPKERFSAEFPKEGPSILRIQQVVRGDSAAYFCASSPPKGANTGELFFGEGSRLTVL.

This clonotype was seen ten or more times. The J gene is TRBJ1-1, the V gene TRBV7-2; maybe TRBD1 (5 bases). The length of the CDR3 is 14 residues. V dropped 6 bases and J dropped 4 bases, with 15 bases sitting between them. Germline CDR1 and CDR2: SGHTA and FQGNSA. CDR3 loop: CASRVQAAGTEAFF. CDR3 DNA: TGTGCCAGCAGGGTACAGGCCGCGGGCACTGAAGCTTTCTTT.

This clonotype was seen only a few times. The chain joins TRBV5-1 to TRBJ1-2; 8 positions agree with TRBD1. The CDR3 covers 16 residues. V lost 0 bases and J lost 4; bases outside the gene matches: 8. Germline V CDR1 and CDR2: SGHRS, YFSETQ. In DNA, the CDR3 is TGCGCCAGCAGCTTGGCCATTCAGGGGGCGGGCTATGGCTACACCTTC. As protein: CASSLAIQGAGYGYTF.

This clonotype was observed many times. The rearrangement uses TRBV27 and TRBJ1-2; 7 positions match TRBD1. Unmatched junction bases numbered 7, after V lost 5 bases and J lost 4 bases. CDR1 and CDR2 (germline): MNHEY, SMNVEV (reference sequence). CDR3 length: 14 amino acids. In DNA, the CDR3 is TGTGCCAGCAGTCCTAGACAGGGCTCCTATGGCTACACCTTC. Protein: CASSPRQGSYGYTF.

The gene calls are TRBV5-1 and TRBJ1-2; perhaps TRBD1 as D (6 bases). Germline V gene data show CDR1 as SGHRS and CDR2 as YFSETQ. The CDR3 totals 14 residues. V was shortened by 4 bases and J by 8 bases, with 18 bases between the two germline ends. The CDR3 DNA sequence: TGCGCCAGCAGCGGGATACAGGGACCCATGGGCTACACCTTC. The encoded protein is CASSGIQGPMGYTF. Full variable domain (missing parts from reference TRBV5-1 and TRBJ1-2): KAGVTQTPRYLIKTRGQQVTLSCSPISGHRSVSWYQQTPGQGLQFLFEYFSETQRNKGNFPGRFSGRQFSNSRSEMNVSTLELGDSALYLCASSGIQGPMGYTFGSGTRLTVV.

The chain links TRBV7-2 to TRBJ2-3; D ambiguous. The V gene's germline CDR1 is SGHTA and CDR2 FQGNSA. The ends were cut back, 3 bases at V and 7 bases at J, with 2 bases in the middle. There are 10 residues in the CDR3. The CDR3 bases are TGTGCCAGCAGCTTCCATACGCAGTATTTT. The encoded protein is CASSFHTQYF.